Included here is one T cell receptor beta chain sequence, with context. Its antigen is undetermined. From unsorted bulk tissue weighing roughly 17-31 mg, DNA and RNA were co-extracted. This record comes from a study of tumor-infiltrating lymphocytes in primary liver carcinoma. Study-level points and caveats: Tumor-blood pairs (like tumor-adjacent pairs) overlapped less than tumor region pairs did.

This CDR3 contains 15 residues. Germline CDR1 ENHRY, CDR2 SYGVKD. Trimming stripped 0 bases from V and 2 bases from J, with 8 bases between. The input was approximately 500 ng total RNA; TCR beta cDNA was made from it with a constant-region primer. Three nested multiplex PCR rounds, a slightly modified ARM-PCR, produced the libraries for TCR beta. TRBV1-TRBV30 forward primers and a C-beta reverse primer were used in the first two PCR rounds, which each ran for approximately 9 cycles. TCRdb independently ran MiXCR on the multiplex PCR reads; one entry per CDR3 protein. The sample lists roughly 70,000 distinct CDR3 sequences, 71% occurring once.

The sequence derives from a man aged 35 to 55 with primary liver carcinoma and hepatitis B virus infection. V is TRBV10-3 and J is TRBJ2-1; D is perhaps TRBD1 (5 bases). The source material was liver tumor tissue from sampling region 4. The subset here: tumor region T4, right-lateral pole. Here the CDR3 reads CAISESSGPYNEQFF. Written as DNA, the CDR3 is TGTGCCATCAGTGAGTCGTCAGGGCCCTACAATGAGCAGTTCTTC.